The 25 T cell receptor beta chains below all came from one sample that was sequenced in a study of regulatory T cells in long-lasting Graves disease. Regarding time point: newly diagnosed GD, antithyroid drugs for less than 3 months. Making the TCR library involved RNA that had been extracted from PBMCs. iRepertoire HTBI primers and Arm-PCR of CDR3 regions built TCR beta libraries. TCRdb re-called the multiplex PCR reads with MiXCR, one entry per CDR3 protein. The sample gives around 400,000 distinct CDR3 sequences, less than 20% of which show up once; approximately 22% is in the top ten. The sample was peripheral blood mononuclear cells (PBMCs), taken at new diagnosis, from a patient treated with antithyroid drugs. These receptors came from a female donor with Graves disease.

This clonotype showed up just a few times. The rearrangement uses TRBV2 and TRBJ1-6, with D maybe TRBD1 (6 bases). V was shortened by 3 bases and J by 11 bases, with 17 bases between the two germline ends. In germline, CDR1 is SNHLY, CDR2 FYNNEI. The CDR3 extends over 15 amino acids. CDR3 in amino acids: CASSDHGGPRTPLHF. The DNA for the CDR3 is TGTGCCAGCAGTGATCATGGGGGGCCTCGGACACCCCTCCACTTT.

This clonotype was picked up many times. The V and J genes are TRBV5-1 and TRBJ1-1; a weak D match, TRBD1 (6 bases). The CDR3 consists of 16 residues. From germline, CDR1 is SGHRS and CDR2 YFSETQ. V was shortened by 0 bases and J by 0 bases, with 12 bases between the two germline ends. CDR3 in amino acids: CASSLGRQDMNTEAFF. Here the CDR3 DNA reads TGCGCCAGCAGCTTGGGCCGACAGGACATGAACACTGAAGCTTTCTTT.

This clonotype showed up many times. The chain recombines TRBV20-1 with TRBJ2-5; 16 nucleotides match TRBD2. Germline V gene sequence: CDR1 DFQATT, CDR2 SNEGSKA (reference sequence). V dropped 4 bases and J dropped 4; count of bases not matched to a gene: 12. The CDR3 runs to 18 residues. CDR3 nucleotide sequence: TGCAGTGCTACCCACGGGACTAGCGGGAGGGCAATCCCAGAGACCCAGTACTTC. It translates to CSATHGTSGRAIPETQYF.

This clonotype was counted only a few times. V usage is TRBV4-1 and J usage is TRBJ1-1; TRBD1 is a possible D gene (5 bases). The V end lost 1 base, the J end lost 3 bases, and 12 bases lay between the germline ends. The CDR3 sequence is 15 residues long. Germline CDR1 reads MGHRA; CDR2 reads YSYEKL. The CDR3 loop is CASSQGPQGDTEAFF. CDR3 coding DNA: TGCGCCAGCAGCCAAGGCCCCCAGGGCGACACTGAAGCTTTCTTT.

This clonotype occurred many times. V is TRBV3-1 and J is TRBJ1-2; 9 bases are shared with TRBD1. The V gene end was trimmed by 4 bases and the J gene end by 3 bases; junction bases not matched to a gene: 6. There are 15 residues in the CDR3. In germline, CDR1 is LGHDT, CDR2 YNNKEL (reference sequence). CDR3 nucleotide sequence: TGTGCCAGCAGCCCAGGACAGGGGAGTCACTATGGCTACACCTTC. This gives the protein CASSPGQGSHYGYTF. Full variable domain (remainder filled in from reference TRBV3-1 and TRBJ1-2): DTAVSQTPKYLVTQMGNDKSIKCEQNLGHDTMYWYKQDSKKFLKIMFSYNNKELIINETVPNRFSPKSPDKAHLNLHINSLELGDSAVYFCASSPGQGSHYGYTFGSGTRLTVV.

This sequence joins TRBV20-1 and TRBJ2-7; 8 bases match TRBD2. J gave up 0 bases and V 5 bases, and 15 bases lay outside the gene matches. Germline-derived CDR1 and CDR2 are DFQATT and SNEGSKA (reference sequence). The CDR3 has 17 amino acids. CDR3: CSAFRSASGSSSYEQYF. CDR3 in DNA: TGCAGTGCTTTTCGTAGTGCTAGCGGGTCGAGCTCCTACGAGCAGTACTTC.

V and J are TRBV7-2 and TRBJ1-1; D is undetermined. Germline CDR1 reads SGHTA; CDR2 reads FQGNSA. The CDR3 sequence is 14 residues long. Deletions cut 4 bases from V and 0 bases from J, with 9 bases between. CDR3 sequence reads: CASSSLLVNTEAFF. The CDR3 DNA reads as TGTGCCAGCAGCTCCCTTCTAGTGAACACTGAAGCTTTCTTT.

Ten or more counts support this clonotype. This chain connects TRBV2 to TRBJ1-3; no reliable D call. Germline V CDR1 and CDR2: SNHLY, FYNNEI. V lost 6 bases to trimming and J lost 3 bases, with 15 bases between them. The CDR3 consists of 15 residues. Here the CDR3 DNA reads TGTGCCAGCAGGGAGGACGTGGGAGGTGGAAACACCATATATTTT. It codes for CASREDVGGGNTIYF.

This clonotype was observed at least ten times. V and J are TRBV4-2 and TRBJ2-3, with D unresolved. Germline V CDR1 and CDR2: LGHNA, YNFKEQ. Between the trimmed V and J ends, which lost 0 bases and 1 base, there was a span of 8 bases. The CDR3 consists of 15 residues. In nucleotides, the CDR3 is TGTGCCAGCAGCCAAGAGTCCAAACGCACAGATACGCAGTATTTT. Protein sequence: CASSQESKRTDTQYF.

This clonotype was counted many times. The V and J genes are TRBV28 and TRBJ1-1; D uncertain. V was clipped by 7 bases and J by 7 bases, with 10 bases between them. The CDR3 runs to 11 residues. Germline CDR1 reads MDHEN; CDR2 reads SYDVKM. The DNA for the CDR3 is TGTGCCAGCACCCCTCGGGGTGAAGCTTTCTTT. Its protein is CASTPRGEAFF.

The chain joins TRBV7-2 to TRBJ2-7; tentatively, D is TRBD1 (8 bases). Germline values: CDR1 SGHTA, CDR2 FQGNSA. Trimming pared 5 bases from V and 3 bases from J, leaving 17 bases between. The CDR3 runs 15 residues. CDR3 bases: TGTGCCAGCAGCACAGGGGGGGTACTGCGCTACGAGCAGTACTTC. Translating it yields CASSTGGVLRYEQYF.

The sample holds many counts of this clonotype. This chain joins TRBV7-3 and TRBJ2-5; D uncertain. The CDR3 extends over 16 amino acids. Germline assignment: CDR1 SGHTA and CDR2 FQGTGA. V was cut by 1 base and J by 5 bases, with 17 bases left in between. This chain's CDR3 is CASSLKFESGPETQYF. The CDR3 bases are TGTGCCAGCAGCTTAAAGTTCGAGTCTGGGCCCGAGACCCAGTACTTC.

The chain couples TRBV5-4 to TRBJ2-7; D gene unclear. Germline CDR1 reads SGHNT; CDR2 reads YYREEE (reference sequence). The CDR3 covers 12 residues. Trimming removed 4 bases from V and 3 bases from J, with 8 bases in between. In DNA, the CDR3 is TGTGCCAGCAGCACCTCGGGCTACGAGCAGTACTTC. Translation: CASSTSGYEQYF.

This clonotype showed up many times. In DNA, the CDR3 is TGCGCCAGCAGCTTGGTCTCCGGGATTAGCTCCTACAATGAGCAGTTCTTC. Amino acid sequence: CASSLVSGISSYNEQFF. This rearrangement joins TRBV5-1 to TRBJ2-1, with a tentative D call TRBD2 (5 bases). V was shortened by 0 bases and J by 0 bases, with 13 bases between the two germline ends. The CDR3 is 17 residues long. Germline V gene data show CDR1 as SGHRS and CDR2 as YFSETQ.

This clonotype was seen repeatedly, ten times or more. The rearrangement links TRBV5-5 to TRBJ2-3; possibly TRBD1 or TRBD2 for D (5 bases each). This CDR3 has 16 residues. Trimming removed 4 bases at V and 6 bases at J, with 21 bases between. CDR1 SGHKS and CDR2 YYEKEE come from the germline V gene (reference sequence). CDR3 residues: CASSLVSGGASDTQYF. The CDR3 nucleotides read TGTGCCAGCAGCCTCGTGAGTGGGGGAGCCTCGGATACGCAGTATTTT.

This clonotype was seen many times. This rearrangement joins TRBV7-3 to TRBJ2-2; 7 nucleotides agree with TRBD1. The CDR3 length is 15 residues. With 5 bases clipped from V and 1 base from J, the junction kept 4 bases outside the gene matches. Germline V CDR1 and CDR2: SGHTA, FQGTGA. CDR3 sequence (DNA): TGTGCCAGCAGCCCCCGGACAGGGAACACCGGGGAGCTGTTTTTT. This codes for CASSPRTGNTGELFF.

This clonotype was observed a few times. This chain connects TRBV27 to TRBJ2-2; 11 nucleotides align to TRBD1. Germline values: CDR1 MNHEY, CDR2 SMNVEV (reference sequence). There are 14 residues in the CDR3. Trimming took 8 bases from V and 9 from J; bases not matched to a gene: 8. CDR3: CASRAGTGGRELFF. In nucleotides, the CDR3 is TGTGCCAGCCGGGCGGGGACAGGGGGGAGGGAGCTGTTTTTT.

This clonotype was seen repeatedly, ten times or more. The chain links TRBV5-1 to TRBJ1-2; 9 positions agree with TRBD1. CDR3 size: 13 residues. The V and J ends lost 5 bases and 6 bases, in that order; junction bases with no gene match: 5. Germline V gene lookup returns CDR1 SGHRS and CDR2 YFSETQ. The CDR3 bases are TGCGCCAGCAGGATGGACAGGGGAGATGGCTACACCTTC. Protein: CASRMDRGDGYTF.

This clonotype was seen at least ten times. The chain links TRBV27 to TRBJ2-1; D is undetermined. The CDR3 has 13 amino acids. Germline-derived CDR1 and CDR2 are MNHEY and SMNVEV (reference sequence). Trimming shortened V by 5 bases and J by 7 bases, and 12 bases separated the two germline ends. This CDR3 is CASSIQRTNEQFF. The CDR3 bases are TGTGCCAGCAGTATCCAGCGAACAAATGAGCAGTTCTTC.

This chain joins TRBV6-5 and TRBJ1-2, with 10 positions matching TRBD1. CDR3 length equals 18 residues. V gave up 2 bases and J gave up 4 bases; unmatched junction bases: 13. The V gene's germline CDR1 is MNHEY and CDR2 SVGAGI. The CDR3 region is CASSYTREGRDRGYGYTF. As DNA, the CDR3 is TGTGCCAGCAGTTACACCCGAGAAGGCCGGGACAGGGGCTATGGCTACACCTTC.

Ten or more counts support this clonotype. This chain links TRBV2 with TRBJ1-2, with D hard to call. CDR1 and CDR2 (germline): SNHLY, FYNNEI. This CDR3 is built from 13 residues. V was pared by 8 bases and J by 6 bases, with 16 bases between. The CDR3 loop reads CASPSPGRNGYTF. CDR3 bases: TGTGCCAGCCCCTCCCCCGGGAGAAATGGCTACACCTTC.

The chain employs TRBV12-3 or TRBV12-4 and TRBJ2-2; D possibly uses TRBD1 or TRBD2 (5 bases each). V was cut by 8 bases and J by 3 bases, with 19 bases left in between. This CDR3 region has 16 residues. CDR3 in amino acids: CASSPGSRADTGELFF. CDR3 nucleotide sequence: TGTGCCAGCTCCCCTGGGAGCAGGGCAGACACCGGGGAGCTGTTTTTT.

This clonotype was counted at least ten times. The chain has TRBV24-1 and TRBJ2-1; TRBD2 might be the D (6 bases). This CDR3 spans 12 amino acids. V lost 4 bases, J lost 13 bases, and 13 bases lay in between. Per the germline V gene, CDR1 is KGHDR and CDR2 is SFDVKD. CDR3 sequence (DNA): TGTGCCACCAGTGACGCTCAGGGAGGTCAGTTCTTC. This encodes CATSDAQGGQFF.

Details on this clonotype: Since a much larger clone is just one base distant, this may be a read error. CDR3 in amino acids: CASSSTGGATDEQFF. CDR3 DNA: TGTGCCAGCAGCTCCACAGGGGGAGCCACAGACGAGCAGTTCTTC. The chain combines TRBV7-9 with TRBJ2-1, with 8 positions matching TRBD1. Trimming cost V 4 bases and J 10 bases; bases outside gene matches: 12. CDR1 and CDR2 from the germline V gene are SEHNR and FQNEAQ (reference sequence). CDR3 length: 15 amino acids.

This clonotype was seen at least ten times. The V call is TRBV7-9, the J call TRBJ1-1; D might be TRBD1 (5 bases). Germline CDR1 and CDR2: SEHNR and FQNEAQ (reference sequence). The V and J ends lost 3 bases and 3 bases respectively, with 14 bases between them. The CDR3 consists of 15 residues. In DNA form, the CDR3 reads TGTGCCAGCAGCTTTGTTTCTCTGACAGACACTGAAGCTTTCTTT. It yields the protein CASSFVSLTDTEAFF.